Listed here are 26 T cell receptor beta chains from one sample, sequenced in a study of blood T cell repertoires in COVID-19. The method was immunoSEQ multiplex PCR; TCRdb's version includes in-frame clones alone and lacks a portion of them. The repertoire has fewer than 25,000 clones, 90% of them found once; the top ten carry around 2.8%. Sample: peripheral blood. These receptors came from a man in his sixties or seventies with acute or convalescent COVID-19.

The V gene is TRBV6-6, the J gene TRBJ1-1, with D possibly matching TRBD1 (6 bases). The CDR3 sequence is 15 residues long. Germline CDR1 MNHNY, CDR2 SVGAGI (reference sequence). Trimming left V 6 bases short and J 0 bases short, with 14 bases between. CDR3 DNA: TGTGCCAGCAGCCGCCAAACAGGGATGAACACTGAAGCTTTCTTT. Protein product: CASSRQTGMNTEAFF.

The J gene is TRBJ2-7, the V gene TRBV6-2 or TRBV6-3; tentative D call: TRBD1 (6 bases). The ends were cut back, 6 bases at V and 6 bases at J, with 27 bases in the middle. The CDR3 totals 17 residues. Germline CDR1 is MNHEY and CDR2 is SVGEGT. The CDR3 DNA reads as TGTGCCAGCAGCCGTGTTGAATGGAGCAGGGGAAAAGGCGAGCAGTACTTC. Its protein is CASSRVEWSRGKGEQYF.

The genes are TRBV19 and TRBJ2-2; TRBD2 matches at 8 bases. Germline values: CDR1 LNHDA, CDR2 SQIVND (reference sequence). J lost 1 base, V lost 8 bases, and 6 bases had no gene match. CDR3 length: 15 amino acids. The CDR3 bases are TGTGCCAGTTGGAGCGGGAGAGAGAACACCGGGGAGCTGTTTTTT. It specifies CASWSGRENTGELFF.

The chain is built from TRBV20-1 and TRBJ2-7; 10 bases match TRBD1. The CDR3 spans 10 residues. Germline CDR1 and CDR2: DFQATT and SNEGSKA (reference sequence). With V trimmed by 5 bases and J by 13 bases, 5 bases remained unmatched. This chain's CDR3 is CSAGTGATYF. The CDR3 DNA sequence: TGCAGTGCTGGGACAGGGGCCACATACTTC.

The chain is built from TRBV18 and TRBJ1-4; weak D call: TRBD1 (6 bases). CDR1 KGHSH and CDR2 LQKENI come from the germline V gene. The CDR3 sequence is 14 residues long. Trimming pared 3 bases from V and 5 bases from J, leaving 10 bases between. CDR3 sequence: CASSPDRRNEKLFF. For the CDR3, the DNA is TGTGCCAGCTCACCGGACAGAAGAAATGAAAAACTGTTTTTT.

This chain links TRBV19 with TRBJ2-3; possibly TRBD1 for D (6 bases). With 7 bases removed from V and 1 base from J, the gap between germline ends came to 18 bases. The germline CDR1 and CDR2 sequences are LNHDA and SQIVND (reference sequence). This CDR3 has 16 residues. Here the CDR3 DNA reads TGTGCCAGTAAAACCACCGGTGGGGGCGGCACAGATACGCAGTATTTT. Protein sequence: CASKTTGGGGTDTQYF.

The gene calls are TRBV27 and TRBJ1-1; maybe TRBD1 (6 bases). Germline V gene data show CDR1 as MNHEY and CDR2 as SMNVEV (reference sequence). Between the trimmed V and J ends, which lost 5 bases and 1 base, there was a span of 11 bases. This CDR3 is 14 amino acids long. Here the CDR3 reads CASSVQGPNTEAFF. CDR3 DNA: TGTGCCAGCAGTGTACAGGGTCCGAACACTGAAGCTTTCTTT.

V usage is TRBV5-4 and J usage is TRBJ1-1; the match to TRBD1 covers 8 bases. The trim removed 4 bases at V and 4 bases at J, leaving 6 bases unmatched. The germline V gene encodes CDR1 SGHNT and CDR2 YYREEE (reference sequence). CDR3 length: 14 residues. The CDR3 DNA follows: TGTGCCAGCAGCAGATTACAGGGGGGCACTGAAGCTTTCTTT. Translating gives CASSRLQGGTEAFF.

The chain uses TRBV11-2 and TRBJ1-2; D possibly corresponds to TRBD1 (5 bases). Germline CDR1 SGHAT, CDR2 FQNNGV. V was trimmed by 7 bases and J by 9 bases, leaving 18 bases between them. The CDR3 loop spans 13 amino acids. Written as DNA, the CDR3 is TGTGCCAGCACCTCCCCGGCAGGGAAGAGCTACACCTTC. Translated: CASTSPAGKSYTF.

The rearrangement uses TRBV6-5 and TRBJ2-6; D remains unclear. The CDR3 loop spans 16 amino acids. Trimming removed 0 bases at V and 0 bases at J, with 6 bases between. Germline V gives CDR1 MNHEY, CDR2 SVGAGI. The CDR3, as DNA: TGTGCCAGCAGTTACTCTAGTAACTCTGGGGCCAACGTCCTGACTTTC. Protein product: CASSYSSNSGANVLTF.

The chain employs TRBV7-2 and TRBJ1-1, with 9 bases aligning to TRBD1. V gave up 5 bases and J gave up 2 bases; unmatched junction bases: 6. Germline V gene lookup returns CDR1 SGHTA and CDR2 FQGNSA. The CDR3 is 15 amino acids. The CDR3 here is CASSGGTGLNTEAFF. The CDR3 DNA follows: TGTGCCAGCAGCGGGGGGACAGGGCTTAACACTGAAGCTTTCTTT.

The rearrangement links TRBV25-1 to TRBJ2-5; TRBD1 aligns across 7 bases. Germline-derived CDR1 and CDR2 are MGHDK and SYGVNS. CDR3 length equals 13 residues. Germline trimming cut 5 bases from V and 3 bases from J; bases unmatched to any gene: 3. The CDR3 sequence is CASSHRGKETQYF. In nucleotides, the CDR3 is TGTGCCAGCAGTCACAGGGGTAAAGAGACCCAGTACTTC.

V and J are TRBV3-1 (or the pseudogene TRBV3-2) and TRBJ2-7, with TRBD1 matching 7 bases. This CDR3 has 16 residues. V was clipped by 0 bases and J by 1 base; unmatched bases: 6. Looked up from germline, CDR1 is LGHDT and CDR2 is YNNKEL (reference sequence). CDR3 residues: CASSQDWRQGSYEQYF. CDR3 bases: TGTGCCAGCAGCCAAGATTGGAGACAGGGTTCCTACGAGCAGTACTTC.

This sequence joins TRBV4-3 and TRBJ2-7; D remains ambiguous. Trimming cost V 0 bases and J 5 bases, with 11 bases left between them. In germline, CDR1 is LGHNA, CDR2 YSLEER. The CDR3 runs to 14 residues. CDR3 amino acids: CASSQDTSQDEQYF. CDR3 in DNA: TGCGCCAGCAGCCAAGATACAAGCCAGGACGAGCAGTACTTC.

The chain employs TRBV13 and TRBJ1-1; weak D call: TRBD1 (6 bases). This CDR3 has 15 residues. The germline gives CDR1 PRHDT, CDR2 FYEKMQ (reference sequence). V lost 2 bases and J 4 bases, leaving 14 bases between the germline ends. The CDR3 DNA sequence: TGTGCCAGCAGCTTATTTGGGGGCGCGGCCACTGAAGCTTTCTTT. This translates into CASSLFGGAATEAFF.

The J gene is TRBJ1-4, the V gene TRBV2; no clear D. V was shortened by 3 bases and J by 7 bases, with 6 bases between the two germline ends. The CDR3 sequence is 12 residues long. Germline V lookup: CDR1 SNHLY, CDR2 FYNNEI. The DNA of the CDR3 is TGTGCCAGCAGTGAGAGGGTTGAAAAACTGTTTTTT. Translating gives CASSERVEKLFF. Combining the CDR3 with reference TRBV2 and TRBJ1-4 gives the whole variable domain EPEVTQTPSHQVTQMGQEVILRCVPISNHLYFYWYRQILGQKVEFLVSFYNNEISEKSEIFDDQFSVERPDGSNFTLKIRSTKLEDSAMYFCASSERVEKLFFGSGTQLSVL.

This chain connects TRBV21-1 to TRBJ2-7; the D segment call TRBD2 is taken from the table without a DNA check. TRBV21-1 is marked as a pseudogene. The CDR3 contains 18 residues. The CDR3 DNA reads TGTGCCAGCAGCAAAGGAGGACTAGCGGGATTTGGGCGGTACGAGCAGTACTTC. Translation: CASSKGGLAGFGRYEQYF.

The rearrangement links TRBV3-1 (or the pseudogene TRBV3-2) to TRBJ1-2, with D possibly matching TRBD1 (5 bases). Trimming cost V 5 bases and J 4 bases, with 17 bases left between them. This CDR3 contains 15 residues. Germline V gene lookup returns CDR1 LGHDT and CDR2 YNNKEL (reference sequence). CDR3 in DNA: TGTGCCAGCAGCTCAACACCTCAGGGTGGCTATGGCTACACCTTC. Residues: CASSSTPQGGYGYTF.

The rearrangement uses TRBV3-1 (or the pseudogene TRBV3-2) and TRBJ1-6; D gene unclear. Trimming took 2 bases from V and 8 from J, leaving 10 bases between them. The CDR3 runs 14 residues. Germline CDR1 reads LGHDT; CDR2 reads YNNKEL (reference sequence). CDR3 sequence: CASSQSGVHSPLHF. CDR3 nucleotide sequence: TGTGCCAGCAGCCAATCCGGGGTTCATTCACCCCTCCACTTT.

CDR3 protein: CASSLSRASYNEQFF. In DNA, the CDR3 is TGTGCCAGCAGCTTGAGCCGAGCATCCTACAATGAGCAGTTCTTC. The chain couples TRBV7-9 to TRBJ2-1, with D uncertain. The CDR3 extends over 15 amino acids. The germline CDR1 and CDR2 sequences are SEHNR and FQNEAQ (reference sequence). The V end was cut by 3 bases, the J end by 1 base, with 10 bases between.

The V gene is TRBV10-3, the J gene TRBJ2-7; the match to TRBD2 covers 10 bases. This CDR3 has 17 residues. CDR1 and CDR2 from the germline V gene are ENHRY and SYGVKD. V shed 2 bases, J shed 0 bases, and the junction held 7 bases outside the gene matches. CDR3 protein: CAISEGLADRTSYEQYF. The DNA for the CDR3 is TGTGCCATCAGTGAGGGACTAGCGGATCGGACCTCCTACGAGCAGTACTTC.

The chain carries TRBV27 and TRBJ1-1; TRBD1 matches 7 bases. The V gene's germline CDR1 is MNHEY and CDR2 SMNVEV (reference sequence). The V and J ends lost 5 bases and 4 bases, in that order; junction bases with no gene match: 10. The CDR3 loop spans 15 amino acids. Here the CDR3 DNA reads TGTGCCAGCAGTAATGGACAGGCTCGGGCCACTGAAGCTTTCTTT. Protein product: CASSNGQARATEAFF.

The J gene is TRBJ1-5, the V gene TRBV24-1; TRBD1 matches 7 bases. Germline V lookup: CDR1 KGHDR, CDR2 SFDVKD. The junction had 8 bases not matched to a gene; V was cut back by 2 bases and J by 8 bases. The CDR3 has 15 residues. CDR3 residues: CATSDSRTGSKPQHF. CDR3 bases: TGTGCCACCAGTGATTCCCGGACAGGCTCTAAGCCCCAGCATTTT.

The CDR3 coding sequence is TGTGCTAGTGGTCCCGGGGGAGGCCAAGAGACCCAGTACTTC. It is translated as CASGPGGGQETQYF. The rearrangement links TRBV12-5 to TRBJ2-5; maybe TRBD2 (6 bases). CDR1 LGHNT and CDR2 FRNRAP come from the germline V gene. The CDR3 extends over 14 amino acids. Trimming removed 5 bases from V and 1 base from J, with 11 bases in between. Drawing the rest from reference TRBV12-5 and TRBJ2-5, the complete variable domain is DARVTQTPRHKVTEMGQEVTMRCQPILGHNTVFWYRQTMMQGLELLAYFRNRAPLDDSGMPKDRFSAEMPDATLATLKIQPSEPRDSAVYFCASGPGGGQETQYFGPGTRLLVL.

J is TRBJ2-2 and V is TRBV2, with D possibly being TRBD2 (5 bases). Trimming removed 7 bases at V and 4 bases at J, with 13 bases between. Germline CDR1 SNHLY, CDR2 FYNNEI. This CDR3 spans 14 amino acids. CDR3 DNA sequence: TGTGCCAGCACCAACCCGGCGGGCACCGGGGAGCTGTTTTTT. Its translation: CASTNPAGTGELFF.

The chain has TRBV27 and TRBJ2-7, with 10 bases matching TRBD1. The ends lost 6 bases at V and 5 bases at J; junction bases unmatched: 10. This CDR3 contains 15 residues. CDR1 is MNHEY, CDR2 SMNVEV, per germline (reference sequence). As DNA, the CDR3 is TGTGCCAGCAGACGGGAGACAGGGGGCTTAGACGAGCAGTACTTC. Its translation: CASRRETGGLDEQYF.